The rows below give T cell receptor beta chains drawn from one sample of a study of blood T cell repertoires in COVID-19. Sequenced by immunoSEQ multiplex PCR; TCRdb stores in-frame clones only, minus some. The top ten hold roughly 3% of the sample, which has about 150,000 clones, approximately 83% seen once. The sequencing sample was made of peripheral blood. The receptors were gathered from a man in his sixties or seventies with acute or convalescent COVID-19. The CDR3 runs from the conserved cysteine through the conserved F or W. The order of the fields is V gene, D gene, J gene, clone size, CDR3 protein, CDR3 DNA. A D gene is named only where the DNA matches it firmly. Size is stated for part of the rows, as once, few or many counts, or as a class when the clone is expanded.

TRBV2,TRBD1,TRBJ2-1,.,CASSGQGTYNEQFF,TGTGCCAGCAGTGGACAGGGGACTTACAATGAGCAGTTCTTC
TRBV7-2,TRBD1,TRBJ1-2,.,CASSYTGAGTVYGYTF,TGTGCCAGCAGCTATACAGGAGCCGGGACAGTCTATGGCTACACCTTC
TRBV7-9,TRBD2,TRBJ2-7,few,CASSPLSGSSSEQYF,TGTGCCAGCAGCCCACTTAGCGGGAGCTCGTCCGAGCAGTACTTC
TRBV19,TRBD2,TRBJ2-7,once,CASSKLAGGVYEQYF,TGTGCCAGTAGTAAGTTAGCGGGAGGGGTCTACGAGCAGTACTTC
TRBV7-2,TRBD2,TRBJ2-7,.,CASSPQRGPSYEQYF,TGTGCCAGCAGCCCCCAGCGGGGCCCATCCTACGAGCAGTACTTC
TRBV18,TRBD1,TRBJ2-2,once,CASSPIGTATGELFF,TGTGCCAGCTCACCAATCGGGACAGCCACCGGGGAGCTGTTTTTT
TRBV19,.,TRBJ1-5,.,CASSIDPTNQPQHF,TGTGCCAGTAGTATAGATCCCACAAACCAGCCCCAGCATTTT
TRBV24-1,.,TRBJ2-3,.,CATRGGGTDTQYF,TGTGCCACCAGAGGGGGAGGCACAGATACGCAGTATTTT
TRBV29-1,.,TRBJ2-1,.,CSVAPDHEQFF,TGCAGCGTTGCACCAGATCATGAGCAGTTCTTC
TRBV7-8,TRBD2,TRBJ2-7,once,CASSFGGSYEQYF,TGTGCCAGCAGCTTCGGCGGGAGCTACGAGCAGTACTTC
TRBV7-6,TRBD1,TRBJ2-7,.,CASSLDRGEQYF,TGTGCCAGCAGCTTGGACAGGGGCGAGCAGTACTTC
TRBV12-1,.,TRBJ1-1,.,CASSPERKAEAFF,TGTGCCAGCAGCCCCGAGCGCAAGGCTGAAGCTTTCTTT
TRBV18,.,TRBJ1-2,.,CASSPSGNYGYTF,TGTGCCAGCTCACCTTCAGGGAACTATGGCTACACCTTC
TRBV5-1,TRBD1,TRBJ1-6,few,CASSLARDRASPLHF,TGCGCCAGCAGCTTGGCCCGGGACAGGGCTTCACCCCTCCACTTT
TRBV28,TRBD1,TRBJ2-7,.,CASGTGRIHEQYF,TGTGCCAGTGGGACAGGGAGAATCCACGAGCAGTACTTC
TRBV19,TRBD2,TRBJ2-3,.,CASSPPGLAGIDTQYF,TGTGCCAGTAGTCCACCGGGACTAGCGGGTATAGATACGCAGTATTTT
TRBV10-3,.,TRBJ2-7,.,CAIRIRDNYEQYF,TGTGCCATCAGGATCCGGGACAATTACGAGCAGTACTTC
TRBV14,.,TRBJ2-4,few,CASSQDPRLNIQYF,TGTGCCAGCAGCCAAGATCCTAGATTGAACATTCAGTACTTC
TRBV23-1,.,TRBJ2-1,.,CASSRGQNNEQFF,TGCGCCAGCAGTCGAGGCCAGAACAATGAGCAGTTCTTC
TRBV19,TRBD2,TRBJ2-3,.,CASSTQAGNTDTQYF,TGTGCCAGTAGTACACAAGCGGGAAACACAGATACGCAGTATTTT
TRBV19,TRBD1,TRBJ1-2,.,CASSRDRGYGYTF,TGTGCCAGTAGCCGGGACAGGGGTTATGGCTACACCTTC
TRBV5-1,TRBD2,TRBJ2-5,.,CASSIGLAGEWQETQYF,TGCGCCAGCAGCATTGGACTAGCGGGAGAGTGGCAAGAGACCCAGTACTTC
TRBV5-6,.,TRBJ1-4,.,CASSFQSPPNEKLFF,TGTGCCAGCAGCTTTCAGTCCCCCCCTAATGAAAAACTGTTTTTT
TRBV29-1,.,TRBJ2-3,.,CSVVQLASTDTQYF,TGCAGCGTTGTACAGTTGGCTAGCACAGATACGCAGTATTTT
TRBV29-1,TRBD2,TRBJ2-7,.,CSVESGTSGYEQYF,TGCAGCGTTGAATCCGGGACTAGCGGGTACGAGCAGTACTTC
TRBV5-1,.,TRBJ1-6,.,CASSLNNRANYNSPLHF,TGCGCCAGCAGCCTGAACAACAGGGCGAATTATAATTCACCCCTCCACTTT
TRBV7-3,TRBD2,TRBJ2-1,few,CASSKGLAGSFYNEQFF,TGTGCCAGCAGCAAAGGACTAGCGGGAAGTTTCTACAATGAGCAGTTCTTC
TRBV19,.,TRBJ2-1,many,CASSESYNEQFF,TGTGCCAGTAGTGAGTCCTACAATGAGCAGTTCTTC
TRBV9,TRBD2,TRBJ2-3,.,CASSGSTSARTDTQYF,TGTGCCAGCAGCGGGTCTACTAGCGCCCGCACAGATACGCAGTATTTT
TRBV5-1,TRBD1,TRBJ2-6,.,CASSENRGPSSSGANVLTF,TGCGCCAGCAGCGAAAACAGGGGGCCCTCTAGCTCTGGGGCCAACGTCCTGACTTTC
TRBV5-1,TRBD2,TRBJ2-1,.,CASSAGLAGTSYNEQFF,TGCGCCAGCAGCGCGGGACTAGCGGGAACCTCCTACAATGAGCAGTTCTTC
TRBV3-1/TRBV3-2,.,TRBJ2-1,.,CASSQERGNEQFF,TGTGCCAGCAGCCAAGAAAGGGGTAATGAGCAGTTCTTC
TRBV7-9,.,TRBJ2-5,.,CASSPSGFQETQYF,TGTGCCAGCAGCCCTTCGGGGTTCCAAGAGACCCAGTACTTC
TRBV7-7,TRBD2,TRBJ2-1,.,CASSSLSGSYNEQFF,TGTGCTAGCAGCTCCCTTAGCGGGAGCTACAATGAGCAGTTCTTC